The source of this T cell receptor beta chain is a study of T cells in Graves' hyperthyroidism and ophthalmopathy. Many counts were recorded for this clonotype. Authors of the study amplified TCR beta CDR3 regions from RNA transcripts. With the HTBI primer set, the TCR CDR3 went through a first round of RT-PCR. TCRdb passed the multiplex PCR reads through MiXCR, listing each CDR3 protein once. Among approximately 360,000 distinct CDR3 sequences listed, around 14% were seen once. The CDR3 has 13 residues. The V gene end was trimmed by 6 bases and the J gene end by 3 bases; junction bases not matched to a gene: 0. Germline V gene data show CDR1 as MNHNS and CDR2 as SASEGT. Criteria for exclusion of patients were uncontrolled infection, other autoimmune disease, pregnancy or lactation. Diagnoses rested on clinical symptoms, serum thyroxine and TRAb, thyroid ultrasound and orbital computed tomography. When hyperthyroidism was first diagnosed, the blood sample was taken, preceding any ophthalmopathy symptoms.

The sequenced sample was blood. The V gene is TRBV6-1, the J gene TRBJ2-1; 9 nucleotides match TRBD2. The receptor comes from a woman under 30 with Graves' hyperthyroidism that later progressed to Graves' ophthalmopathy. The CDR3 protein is CASRLAGYNEQFF. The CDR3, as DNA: TGTGCCAGCAGACTAGCGGGCTACAATGAGCAGTTCTTC.